This T cell receptor (beta chain) is drawn from a study of T cells in Graves' hyperthyroidism and ophthalmopathy. Study summary: At initial diagnosis, before any treatment had begun, peripheral blood was obtained.

Clinical Activity Scores of at least 3, NOSPECS grades of at least 4 and durations under 3 months characterized ophthalmopathy patients. Clinical symptoms, serum thyroxine, TRAb, thyroid ultrasound and orbital computed tomography informed diagnoses. Amplified TCR beta CDR3 regions derived from RNA transcripts. The TCR CDR3 first-round RT-PCR relied on the HTBI primer set. TCRdb reanalysed the multiplex PCR reads using MiXCR and keeps one entry per CDR3 protein. This table holds roughly 250,000 distinct CDR3 sequences, 22% found once. This clonotype was counted many times. The antigen is unknown. Points from the study as a whole: Among clonotypes expanded in thyroid above 0.001, most were also found in blood.

V shed 4 bases and J shed 0 bases, with 11 bases lying between them. In germline, CDR1 is SGHRS, CDR2 YFSETQ. CDR3 size: 14 residues. The sequence derives from a man under 40 with Graves' ophthalmopathy. The chain is built from TRBV5-1 and TRBJ2-7; no clear D gene. The material sequenced was blood. CDR3 amino acids: CASSLGWSSYEQYF. In nucleotides, the CDR3 is TGCGCCAGCAGCCTCGGGTGGAGCTCCTACGAGCAGTACTTC.